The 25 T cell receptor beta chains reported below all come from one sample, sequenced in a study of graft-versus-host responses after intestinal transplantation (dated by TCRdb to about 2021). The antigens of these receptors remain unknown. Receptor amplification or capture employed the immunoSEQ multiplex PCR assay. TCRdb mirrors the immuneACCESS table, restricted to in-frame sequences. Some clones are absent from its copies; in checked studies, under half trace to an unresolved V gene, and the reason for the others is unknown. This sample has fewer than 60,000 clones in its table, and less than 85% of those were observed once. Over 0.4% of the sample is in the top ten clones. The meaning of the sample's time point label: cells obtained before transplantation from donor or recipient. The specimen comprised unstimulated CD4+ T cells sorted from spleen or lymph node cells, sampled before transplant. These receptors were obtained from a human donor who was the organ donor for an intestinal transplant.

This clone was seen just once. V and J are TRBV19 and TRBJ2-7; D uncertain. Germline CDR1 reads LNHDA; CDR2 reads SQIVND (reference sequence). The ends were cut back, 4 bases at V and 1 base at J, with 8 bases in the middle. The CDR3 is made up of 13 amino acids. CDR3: CASSTQESYEQYF. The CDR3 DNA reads TGTGCCAGTAGTACTCAAGAATCCTACGAGCAGTACTTC.

This CDR3 is CASSPLAESPLHF. The DNA for the CDR3 is TGTGCCAGCAGTCCCTTGGCCGAATCACCCCTCCACTTT. The chain links TRBV6-5 to TRBJ1-6; D gene ambiguous. The CDR3 sequence is 13 residues long. V was cut by 5 bases and J by 10 bases, with 12 bases left in between. CDR1 and CDR2 from the germline V gene are MNHEY and SVGAGI.

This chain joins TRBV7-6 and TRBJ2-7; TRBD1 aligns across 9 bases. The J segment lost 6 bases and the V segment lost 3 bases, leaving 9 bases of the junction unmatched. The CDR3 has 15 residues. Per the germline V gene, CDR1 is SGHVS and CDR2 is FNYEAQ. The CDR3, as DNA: TGTGCCAGCAGCTTTTCCGGGACAGGGACCTGCGAGCAGTACTTC. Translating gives CASSFSGTGTCEQYF.

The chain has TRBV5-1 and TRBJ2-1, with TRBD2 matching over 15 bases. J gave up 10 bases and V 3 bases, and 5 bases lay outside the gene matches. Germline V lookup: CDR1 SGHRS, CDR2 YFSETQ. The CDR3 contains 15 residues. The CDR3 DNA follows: TGCGCCAGCAGCTCTGGACTAGCGGGAGGGAGCGAGCAGTTCTTC. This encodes CASSSGLAGGSEQFF.

CDR3 protein: CASSQTRLSNTEAFF. The DNA for the CDR3 is TGTGCCAGCAGCCAGACACGGTTGAGTAACACTGAAGCTTTCTTT. This sequence joins TRBV5-6 and TRBJ1-1; D call uncertain. The CDR3 loop spans 15 amino acids. Germline CDR1 reads SGHDT; CDR2 reads YYEEEE. Trimming pared 4 bases from V and 2 bases from J, leaving 15 bases between. Drawing the rest from reference TRBV5-6 and TRBJ1-1, the complete variable domain is DAGVTQSPTHLIKTRGQQVTLRCSPKSGHDTVSWYQQALGQGPQFIFQYYEEEERQRGNFPDRFSGHQFPNYSSELNVNALLLGDSALYLCASSQTRLSNTEAFFGQGTRLTVV.

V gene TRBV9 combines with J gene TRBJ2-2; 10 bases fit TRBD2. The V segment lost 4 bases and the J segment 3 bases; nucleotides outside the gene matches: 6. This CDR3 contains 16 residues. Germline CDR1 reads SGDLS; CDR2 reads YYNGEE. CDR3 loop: CASSPLLAGDTGELFF. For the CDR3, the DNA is TGTGCCAGCAGCCCTCTGCTAGCGGGAGACACCGGGGAGCTGTTTTTT.

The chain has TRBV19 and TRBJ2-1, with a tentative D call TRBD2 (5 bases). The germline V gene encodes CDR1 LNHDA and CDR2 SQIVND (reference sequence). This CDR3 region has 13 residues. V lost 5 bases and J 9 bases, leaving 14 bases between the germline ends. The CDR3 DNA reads TGTGCCAGTAGTGTTACAGCGGTCGTTGAGCAGTTCTTC. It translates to CASSVTAVVEQFF. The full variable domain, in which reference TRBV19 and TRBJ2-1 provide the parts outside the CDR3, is DGGITQSPKYLFRKEGQNVTLSCEQNLNHDAMYWYRQDPGQGLRLIYYSQIVNDFQKGDIAEGYSVSREKKESFPLTVTSAQKNPTAFYLCASSVTAVVEQFFGPGTRLTVL.

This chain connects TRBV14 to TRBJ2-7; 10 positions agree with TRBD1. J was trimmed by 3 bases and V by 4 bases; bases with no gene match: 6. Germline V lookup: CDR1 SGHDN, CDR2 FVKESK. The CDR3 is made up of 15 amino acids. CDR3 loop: CASSLGTGALYEQYF. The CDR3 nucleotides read TGTGCCAGCAGCCTAGGGACAGGGGCGCTCTACGAGCAGTACTTC. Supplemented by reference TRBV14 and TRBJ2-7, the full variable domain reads EAGVTQFPSHSVIEKGQTVTLRCDPISGHDNLYWYRRVMGKEIKFLLHFVKESKQDESGMPNNRFLAERTGGTYSTLKVQPAELEDSGVYFCASSLGTGALYEQYFGPGTRLTVT.

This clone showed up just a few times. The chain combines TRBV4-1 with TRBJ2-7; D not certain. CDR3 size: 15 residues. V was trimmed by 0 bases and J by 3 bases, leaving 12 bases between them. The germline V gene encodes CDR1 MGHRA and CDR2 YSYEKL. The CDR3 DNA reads TGCGCCAGCAGCCAAGAAGGGTCGTTACTCTACGAGCAGTACTTC. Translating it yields CASSQEGSLLYEQYF.

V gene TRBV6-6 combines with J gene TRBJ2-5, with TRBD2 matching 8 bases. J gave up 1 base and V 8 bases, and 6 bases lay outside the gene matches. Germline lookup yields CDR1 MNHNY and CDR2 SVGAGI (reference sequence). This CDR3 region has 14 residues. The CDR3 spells CASRLAIFQETQYF. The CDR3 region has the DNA TGTGCCAGCCGACTAGCGATCTTCCAAGAGACCCAGTACTTC.

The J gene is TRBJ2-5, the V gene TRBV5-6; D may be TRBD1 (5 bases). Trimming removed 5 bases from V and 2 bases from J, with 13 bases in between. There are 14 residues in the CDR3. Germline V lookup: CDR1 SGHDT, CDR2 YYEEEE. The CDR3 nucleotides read TGTGCCAGCAGTCGAGACAGACGACAAGAGACCCAGTACTTC. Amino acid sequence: CASSRDRRQETQYF.

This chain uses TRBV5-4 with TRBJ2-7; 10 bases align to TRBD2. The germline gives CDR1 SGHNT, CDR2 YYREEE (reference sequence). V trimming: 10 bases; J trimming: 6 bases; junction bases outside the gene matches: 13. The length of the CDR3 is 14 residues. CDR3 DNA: TGTGCCTGGCTCTCAAGCGGGGGGGCGGGCGAGCAGTACTTC. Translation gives CAWLSSGGAGEQYF.

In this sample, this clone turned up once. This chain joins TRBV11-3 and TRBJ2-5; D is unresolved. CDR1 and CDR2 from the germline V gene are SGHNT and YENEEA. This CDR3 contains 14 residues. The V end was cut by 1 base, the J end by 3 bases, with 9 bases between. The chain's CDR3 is CASSLVVGKETQYF. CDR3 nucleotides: TGTGCCAGCAGCTTAGTGGTGGGAAAAGAGACCCAGTACTTC.

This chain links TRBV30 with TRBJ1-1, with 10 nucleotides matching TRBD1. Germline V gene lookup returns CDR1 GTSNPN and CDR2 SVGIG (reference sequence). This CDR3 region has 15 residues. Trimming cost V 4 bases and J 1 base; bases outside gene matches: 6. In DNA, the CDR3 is TGTGCCTGGACCCTCTGGACAGGGGGGAACACTGAAGCTTTCTTT. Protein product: CAWTLWTGGNTEAFF. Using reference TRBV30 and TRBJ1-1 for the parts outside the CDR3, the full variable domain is SQTIHQWPATLVQPVGSPLSLECTVEGTSNPNLYWYRQAAGRGLQLLFYSVGIGQISSEVPQNLSASRPQDRQFILSSKKLLLSDSGFYLCAWTLWTGGNTEAFFGQGTRLTVV.

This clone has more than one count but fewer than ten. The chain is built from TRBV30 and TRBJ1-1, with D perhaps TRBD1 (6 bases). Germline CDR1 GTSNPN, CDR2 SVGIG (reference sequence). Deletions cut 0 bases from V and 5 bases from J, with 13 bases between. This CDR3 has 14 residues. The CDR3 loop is CAWSVRGGRTEAFF. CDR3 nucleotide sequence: TGTGCCTGGAGTGTAAGGGGGGGGCGAACTGAAGCTTTCTTT.

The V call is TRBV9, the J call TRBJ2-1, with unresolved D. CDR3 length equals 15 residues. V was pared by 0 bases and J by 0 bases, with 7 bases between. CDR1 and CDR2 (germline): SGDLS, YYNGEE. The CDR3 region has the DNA TGTGCCAGCAGCGTAGCATCTAGCTCCTACAATGAGCAGTTCTTC. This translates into CASSVASSSYNEQFF.

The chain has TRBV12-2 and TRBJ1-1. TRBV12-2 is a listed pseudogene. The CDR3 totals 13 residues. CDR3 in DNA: TGTGCAAGTCGCCCAGGGGGGGACACTGAAGCTTTCTTT. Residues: CASRPGGDTEAFF.

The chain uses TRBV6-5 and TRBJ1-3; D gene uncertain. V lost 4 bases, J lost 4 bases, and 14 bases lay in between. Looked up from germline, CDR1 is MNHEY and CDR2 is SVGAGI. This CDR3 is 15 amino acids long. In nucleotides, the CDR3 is TGTGCCAGCAGTTCAGTGAGCCACGGGGGAAACACCATATATTTT. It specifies CASSSVSHGGNTIYF.

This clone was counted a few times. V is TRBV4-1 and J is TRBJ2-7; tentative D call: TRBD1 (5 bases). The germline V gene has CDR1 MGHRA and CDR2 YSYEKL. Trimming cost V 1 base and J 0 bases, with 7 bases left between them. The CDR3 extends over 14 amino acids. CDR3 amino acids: CASSQGGPSYEQYF. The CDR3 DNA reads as TGCGCCAGCAGCCAAGGGGGCCCCTCCTACGAGCAGTACTTC.

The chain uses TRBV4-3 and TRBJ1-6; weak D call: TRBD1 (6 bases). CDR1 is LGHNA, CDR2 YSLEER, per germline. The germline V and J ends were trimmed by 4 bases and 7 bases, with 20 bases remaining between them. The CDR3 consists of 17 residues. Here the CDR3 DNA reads TGCGCCAGCAGCCTACAATTGGTACAGGGTGGGAATTCACCCCTCCACTTT. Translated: CASSLQLVQGGNSPLHF.

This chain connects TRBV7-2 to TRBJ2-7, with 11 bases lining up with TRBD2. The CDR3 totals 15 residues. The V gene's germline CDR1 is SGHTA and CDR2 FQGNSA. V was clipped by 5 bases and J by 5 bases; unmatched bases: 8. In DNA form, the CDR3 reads TGTGCCAGCAGCGCACTAGCGGGAGATCGACACGAGCAGTACTTC. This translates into CASSALAGDRHEQYF.

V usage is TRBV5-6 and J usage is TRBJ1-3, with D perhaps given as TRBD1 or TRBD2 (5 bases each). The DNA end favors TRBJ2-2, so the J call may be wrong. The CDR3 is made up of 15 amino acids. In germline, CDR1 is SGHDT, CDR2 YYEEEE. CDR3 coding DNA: TGTGCCAGCAGCCTCCCAGGGACCGCCCCCGGGGAGCTGTTTTTT. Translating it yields CASSLPGTAPGELFF.

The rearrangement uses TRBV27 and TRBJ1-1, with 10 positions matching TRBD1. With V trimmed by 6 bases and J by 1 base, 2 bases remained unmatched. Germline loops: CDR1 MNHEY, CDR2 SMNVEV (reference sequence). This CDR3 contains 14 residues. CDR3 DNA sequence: TGTGCCAGCAGGCGGGACAGGGGGAACACTGAAGCTTTCTTT. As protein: CASRRDRGNTEAFF.

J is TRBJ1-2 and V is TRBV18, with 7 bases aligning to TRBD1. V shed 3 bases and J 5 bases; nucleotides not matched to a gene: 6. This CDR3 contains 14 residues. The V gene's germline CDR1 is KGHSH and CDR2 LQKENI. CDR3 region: CASSPQKGAYGYTF. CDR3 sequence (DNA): TGTGCCAGCTCACCCCAAAAGGGGGCTTATGGCTACACCTTC.

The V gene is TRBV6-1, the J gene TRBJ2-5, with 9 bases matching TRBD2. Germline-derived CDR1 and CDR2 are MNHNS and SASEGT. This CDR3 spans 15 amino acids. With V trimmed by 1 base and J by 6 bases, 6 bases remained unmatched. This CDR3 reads CASSEEREARKTQYF. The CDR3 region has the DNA TGTGCCAGCAGTGAAGAGCGGGAGGCCCGGAAGACCCAGTACTTC.